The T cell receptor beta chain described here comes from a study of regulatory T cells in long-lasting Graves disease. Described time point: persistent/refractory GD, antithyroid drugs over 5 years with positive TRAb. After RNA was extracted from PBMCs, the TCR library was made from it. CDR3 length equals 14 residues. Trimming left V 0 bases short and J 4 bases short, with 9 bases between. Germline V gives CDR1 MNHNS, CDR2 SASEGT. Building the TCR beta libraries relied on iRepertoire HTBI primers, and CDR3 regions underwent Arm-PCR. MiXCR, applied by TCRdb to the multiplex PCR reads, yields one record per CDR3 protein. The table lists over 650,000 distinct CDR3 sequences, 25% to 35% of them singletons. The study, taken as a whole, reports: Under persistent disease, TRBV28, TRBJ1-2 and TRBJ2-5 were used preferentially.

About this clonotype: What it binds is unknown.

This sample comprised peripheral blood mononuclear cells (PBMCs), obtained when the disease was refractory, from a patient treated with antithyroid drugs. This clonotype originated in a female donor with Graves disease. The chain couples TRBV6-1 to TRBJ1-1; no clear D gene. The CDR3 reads CASSEAPRFTEAFF. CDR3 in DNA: TGTGCCAGCAGTGAAGCCCCTAGGTTCACTGAAGCTTTCTTT.